This is a list of T cell receptor beta chains from one sample in a study of blood T cells in healthy people across ages. TCRdb reprocessed the 5' RACE reads with MiXCR, giving one entry per CDR3 protein. This sample has 270,000 or so distinct CDR3 sequences; 27% occur once, and the top ten carry approximately 30%. The sample consisted of blood. The receptors here all came from a woman between 65 and 79 years old in good health. Both conserved end residues are part of each CDR3. The D gene is left open where the match is weak. The size of a clone is reported for some rows only, either as once, few or many, or as a class for expanded clones.

v_call,clone_size,d_call,j_call,cdr3_length,cdr3_nt,cdr3_aa
TRBV28,few,TRBD1,TRBJ1-5,15,TGTGCCAGCAGTTCCAACAGGGGGTGGGGTCAGCCCCAGCATTTT,CASSSNRGWGQPQHF
TRBV7-9,NA,NA,TRBJ1-2,14,TGTGCCAGCAGCCGTCCTGGCGTGGGCTATGGCTACACCTTC,CASSRPGVGYGYTF
TRBV5-6,few,NA,TRBJ1-3,14,TGTGCCAGCAGCCTATTAGCCCGGGGAAACACCATATATTTT,CASSLLARGNTIYF
TRBV28,few,NA,TRBJ2-5,14,TGTGCCAGCAGTCCGCCCCTTCGCGCCCAGGAGCAGTACTTC,CASSPPLRAQEQYF
TRBV4-1,NA,NA,TRBJ1-1,15,TGCGCCAGCAGCCAAGATACGGCAGGGAACACTGAAGCTTTCTTT,CASSQDTAGNTEAFF
TRBV7-7,NA,NA,TRBJ2-3,15,TGTGCCAGCAGCTTAAGAGTAGCTAGCACAGATACGCAGTATTTT,CASSLRVASTDTQYF
TRBV12-3/TRBV12-4,many,NA,TRBJ1-4,12,TGTGCCAGCAGTTTCGGTAATGAAAAACTGTTTTTT,CASSFGNEKLFF
TRBV4-2,few,TRBD1,TRBJ2-7,14,TGTGCCAGCAGCCTGGACAGGGGTGGCTACGAGCAGTACTTC,CASSLDRGGYEQYF
TRBV18,NA,TRBD1,TRBJ1-1,15,TGTGCCAGCTCACCACGGGACAGGTCGAACACTGAAGCTCTCTTT,CASSPRDRSNTEALF
TRBV4-1,NA,TRBD2,TRBJ2-7,16,TGCGCCAGCAGCGTCGTAGCGGGAGGATCTGACTACGAGCAGTACTTC,CASSVVAGGSDYEQYF
TRBV29-1,many,NA,TRBJ1-6,13,TGCAGCGTTGAATCAACAGCGGGCTCACCCCTCCACTTT,CSVESTAGSPLHF
TRBV20-1,NA,NA,TRBJ2-1,13,TGCAGTGCTCCTTCCGGACTTTTAAATGAGCAGTTCTTC,CSAPSGLLNEQFF
TRBV9,few,TRBD1,TRBJ2-2,14,TGTGCCAGCAGCGCCCGGACAGGGGCCGGGGAGCTGTCTTTT,CASSARTGAGELSF
TRBV4-3,NA,NA,TRBJ2-7,15,TGCGCCAGCAGCCAACGGGCGGGATCTTCCTACGAGCAGTACTTC,CASSQRAGSSYEQYF
TRBV2,NA,NA,TRBJ2-1,12,TGTGCCAGCACTCGTCTGGGCAATGAGCAGTTCTTC,CASTRLGNEQFF
TRBV11-2,few,NA,TRBJ2-3,15,TGTGCCAGCAGCTTAGTGGTCGGGGGCCGAGATACGCAGTATTTT,CASSLVVGGRDTQYF
TRBV20-1,NA,TRBD2,TRBJ2-1,14,TGCAGTGCTAGAGAGTCTAGCGGGAGACATGAGCAGTTCTTC,CSARESSGRHEQFF
TRBV5-1,NA,NA,TRBJ1-2,15,TGCGCCAGCAGCTTGGAGGGTGGAGGAGACTATGGCTACACCTTC,CASSLEGGGDYGYTF
TRBV28,few,TRBD2,TRBJ2-1,15,TGTGCCAGCAGTTTAGTCCTAGCGGGTATAAATGAGCAGTTCTTC,CASSLVLAGINEQFF
TRBV28,NA,NA,TRBJ1-2,15,TGTGCCAGCAGGCAAGGAGGAGGGGATGGCTATGGCTACACCTTC,CASRQGGGDGYGYTF
TRBV5-6,few,TRBD1,TRBJ1-2,14,TGTGCCAGCAGCTGGGGGACAGGGGCTGGGGGCTACACCTTC,CASSWGTGAGGYTF
TRBV12-3/TRBV12-4,few,NA,TRBJ2-7,14,TGTGCCACCAAATTAGGGGGGGCAGCAGCCGAGCAGTACTTC,CATKLGGAAAEQYF
TRBV5-1,NA,NA,TRBJ1-4,13,TGCGCCAGCAGCTTTCAGGGAGATGAAAAACTGTTTTTT,CASSFQGDEKLFF
TRBV5-1,NA,NA,TRBJ2-3,14,TGCGCCAGCAGCTTGGGACCAGTAGAAGATACGCAGTATTTT,CASSLGPVEDTQYF
TRBV5-1,NA,TRBD1,TRBJ2-7,15,TGCGCCAGCAGCCACTCCGGGACAGGGAACCACGAGCAGTACTTC,CASSHSGTGNHEQYF
TRBV27,NA,NA,TRBJ2-5,15,TGTGCCAGCAGTTTATCTCCGGACCGGCAAGAGACCCAGTACTTC,CASSLSPDRQETQYF
TRBV6-1,few,TRBD1,TRBJ2-1,16,TGTGCCAGCAGTGAAGCGCCCTGGGACAGGGACAATGAGCAGTTCTTC,CASSEAPWDRDNEQFF
TRBV5-1,many,NA,TRBJ2-5,14,TGCGCCAGCAGTCTCGGATTAGGAACGGAGACCCAGTACTTC,CASSLGLGTETQYF
TRBV20-1,few,NA,TRBJ2-1,13,TGCAGTGCTAGAGCCGCGGCTAGCAATGAGCAGTTCTTC,CSARAAASNEQFF
TRBV5-1,few,TRBD1,TRBJ1-1,15,TGCGCCAGCTCCCGGGACAGGGAGGTGAACACTGAAGCTTTCTTT,CASSRDREVNTEAFF
TRBV12-3/TRBV12-4,few,NA,TRBJ1-1,15,TGTGCCAGCAGAGGGCGGGCGGCCATGAACACTGAAGCTTTCTTT,CASRGRAAMNTEAFF
TRBV20-1,few,NA,TRBJ2-7,13,TGCAGTGCTAGGCGCACTACCTCCTACGAGCAGTACTTC,CSARRTTSYEQYF
TRBV20-1,once,TRBD1,TRBJ2-1,14,TGCAGTGCAACCGCCGGGACAGACTACAATGAGCAGTTCTTC,CSATAGTDYNEQFF
TRBV4-1,many,NA,TRBJ2-7,16,TGCGCCAGCAGCCAAGATGCCAATGGCCCGACGTACGAGCAGTACTTC,CASSQDANGPTYEQYF
TRBV28,many,NA,TRBJ2-1,11,TGTGCCAGCAGTCGTGGTAATGAGCAGTTCTTC,CASSRGNEQFF
TRBV5-1,few,NA,TRBJ2-7,13,TGCGCCAGCGGGCGAGAGAGCCGCTACGAGCAGTACTTC,CASGRESRYEQYF
TRBV9,NA,NA,TRBJ2-1,15,TGTGCCAGCAGCGTAGGGGGAGAACGGTACAATGAGCAGTTCTTC,CASSVGGERYNEQFF
TRBV5-6,NA,TRBD1,TRBJ1-2,15,TGTGCCAGCAGCTCAAGTCAACAGGGGAACTATGGCTACACCTTC,CASSSSQQGNYGYTF
TRBV29-1,NA,TRBD2,TRBJ2-7,13,TGCAGCGCCGGGACTAGCGGGAGTGGCGAGCAGTACTTC,CSAGTSGSGEQYF
TRBV7-3,few,NA,TRBJ1-4,15,TGTGCCAGCAGCCCTATTTCTCCAACTAATGAAAAACTGTTTTTT,CASSPISPTNEKLFF
TRBV20-1,NA,TRBD2,TRBJ2-7,16,TGCAGTGCCCAAAAACCCGTAGCGGGAACGGGCTACGAGCAGTACTTC,CSAQKPVAGTGYEQYF
TRBV20-1,NA,NA,TRBJ2-3,14,TGCAGTGCCCTTAGCGGAGCTAGCACAGATACGCAGTATTTT,CSALSGASTDTQYF
TRBV4-1,NA,NA,TRBJ2-5,13,TGCGCCAGCAGCCAAACGGTCTTGGAGACCCAGTACTTC,CASSQTVLETQYF
TRBV7-2,NA,NA,TRBJ2-5,14,TGTGCCAGCAGCTTAGATTGGGCGGGAGAGACCCAGTACTTC,CASSLDWAGETQYF
TRBV27,NA,NA,TRBJ2-1,15,TGTGCCAGCAGTAGGGGGGATCCTGGGTTCTTCCCGCAGTTCTTC,CASSRGDPGFFPQFF
TRBV29-1,many,NA,TRBJ2-5,13,TGCAGCGTTTCTAGGAACGTCCAAGAGACCCAGTACTTC,CSVSRNVQETQYF
TRBV28,once,NA,TRBJ1-2,13,TGTGCCATACAGCCTATAACTAACTATGGCTACACCTTC,CAIQPITNYGYTF
TRBV20-1,few,NA,TRBJ2-3,13,TGCAGTGCTAGAACAAGGTCCAAGATTGCGCAGTATTTT,CSARTRSKIAQYF
TRBV10-3,few,TRBD1,TRBJ2-7,13,TGTGCCACCGGGACAGGGTCGTCTCACGAGCAGTACTTC,CATGTGSSHEQYF
TRBV28,NA,TRBD2,TRBJ2-5,13,TGTGCCACCTTTAGCGGGGAGTACAATGAGAAGTTCTTC,CATFSGEYNEKFF
TRBV9,few,NA,TRBJ2-1,12,TGTGCCAGCAGCGTCCCGGGGAATGAGCAGTTCTTC,CASSVPGNEQFF
TRBV12-3/TRBV12-4,many,NA,TRBJ1-2,13,TGTGCCAGCAGCCCTGACAGAGGAAGTGGCTACACCTTC,CASSPDRGSGYTF
TRBV12-3/TRBV12-4,NA,NA,TRBJ1-4,15,TGTGCCAGCAGTCGAAAAGGGGCAACTAATGAAAAACTGTTTTTT,CASSRKGATNEKLFF
TRBV29-1,many,NA,TRBJ1-2,14,TGCAGCGTTAACCCGACGGGGAAGGCTCGAGGCTACACCTTC,CSVNPTGKARGYTF
TRBV7-9,NA,NA,TRBJ2-5,14,TGTGCCAGCACCCTAGGCGGGGTTGGAGAGACCCAGTACTTC,CASTLGGVGETQYF
TRBV6-1,NA,NA,TRBJ2-5,12,TGTGCCAGCAGTGCTCGGAGGGAGACCCAGCACTTC,CASSARRETQHF
TRBV4-3,few,NA,TRBJ2-1,15,TGCGCCAGCAGCCAAGCCGGGAGTTCCCTCAATGAGCAGTTCTTC,CASSQAGSSLNEQFF
TRBV4-2,few,TRBD2,TRBJ2-5,16,TGTGCCAGCAGCCAGCAACCGCTAGCGGGATCTGAGACCCAGTACTTC,CASSQQPLAGSETQYF
TRBV7-6,few,NA,TRBJ2-1,17,TGTGCCAGCAGCTTAGGCCTAACGGGGGTCTCCTACAATGAGCAGTTCTTC,CASSLGLTGVSYNEQFF
TRBV13,NA,TRBD2,TRBJ2-7,14,TGTGCCAGCAGCAAGCCCGGGGGAGGGTACGAGCAGTACTTC,CASSKPGGGYEQYF